The clone carrying this T cell receptor beta chain was counted at least ten times. Its matching antigen is unknown. This entry comes from a study of T cells in Graves' hyperthyroidism and ophthalmopathy. Across the study: It was at initial diagnosis, before any treatment, that peripheral blood was collected. Study-level findings and limits: Most thyroid clonotypes expanded above 0.001 appeared in blood too.

Amplification yielded TCR beta CDR3 regions, with RNA transcripts as the source. The study used the HTBI primer set for a first-round RT-PCR of the TCR CDR3. TCRdb reanalysed the multiplex PCR reads using MiXCR and keeps one entry per CDR3 protein. The table includes roughly 300,000 distinct CDR3 sequences, less than 30% detected once. Trimming cost V 5 bases and J 5 bases; bases outside gene matches: 10. The germline CDR1 and CDR2 sequences are SGHRS and YFSETQ. The CDR3 has 15 amino acids. V is TRBV5-1 and J is TRBJ2-7, with 10 nucleotides matching TRBD2. This receptor was taken from a man in his forties or fifties with Graves' hyperthyroidism that later progressed to Graves' ophthalmopathy. Sequenced: blood. The CDR3 region is CASSLGTSVTNEQYF. The CDR3 DNA follows: TGCGCCAGCAGTCTAGGGACTAGCGTTACCAACGAGCAGTACTTC.